This T cell receptor (beta chain) was found in a study of shared clonotypes between healthy human individuals. Assay used: immunoSEQ multiplex PCR; TCRdb lists only in-frame clones, some missing. Here the sample spans some 360,000 clones, about 73% being singletons. From germline, CDR1 is SGHRS and CDR2 YFSETQ. V was trimmed by 4 bases and J by 0 bases, leaving 13 bases between them. The CDR3 consists of 16 residues. Sequenced: memory CD4+ T cells sorted from blood. Subset denoted: CD45RA-negative fraction. This chain links TRBV5-1 with TRBJ2-2; possible D gene TRBD2, 5 bases. The sequence derives from a man under 40 in good health. The CDR3 region is CASSTSGNPNTGELFF. The CDR3 DNA is TGCGCCAGCAGCACCTCGGGGAACCCGAACACCGGGGAGCTGTTTTTT.